These 25 T cell receptor beta chains originate from one sample sequenced in a study of shared clonotypes between healthy human individuals. CD8 cells regarded as naive lacked CD45RO, were positively chosen for CCR7, and omitted terminally differentiated effector memory CD45RA+ cells. The protocol was immunoSEQ multiplex PCR, while the TCRdb copy is restricted to in-frame clones and leaves out a portion. The sample lists roughly 2,000,000 clones, 85% to 95% occurring once. The sequencing input was naive CD8+ T cells sorted from blood. These receptors were collected from a young man in good health.

The chain uses TRBV27 and TRBJ2-7, with TRBD1 matching 7 bases. The CDR3 consists of 13 residues. CDR1 is MNHEY and CDR2 is SMNVEV in the germline V gene (reference sequence). With V trimmed by 5 bases and J by 0 bases, 1 base remained unmatched. CDR3 protein: CASSDRVSYEQYF. In nucleotides, the CDR3 is TGTGCCAGCAGTGACAGGGTCTCCTACGAGCAGTACTTC.

The chain links TRBV28 to TRBJ2-7; D remains ambiguous. The germline CDR1 and CDR2 sequences are MDHEN and SYDVKM. V lost 2 bases and J lost 5, with 10 bases in between. This CDR3 spans 13 amino acids. The CDR3: CASSLGRTDEQYF. The DNA for the CDR3 is TGTGCCAGCAGTTTAGGCAGGACCGACGAGCAGTACTTC.

As for this clone: Additional DNA sequences in this sample encode the identical CDR3. The rearrangement uses TRBV4-3 and TRBJ2-7; D is possibly TRBD1 or TRBD2 (5 bases each). Germline-derived CDR1 and CDR2 are LGHNA and YSLEER. Trimming cost V 3 bases and J 3 bases, with 9 bases left between them. The CDR3 loop spans 13 amino acids. The CDR3: CASSQGTFYEQYF. The CDR3 bases are TGCGCCAGCAGCCAGGGGACCTTCTACGAGCAGTACTTC.

J is TRBJ2-1 and V is TRBV15; 9 bases fit TRBD1. CDR1 and CDR2 (germline): LNHNV, YYDKDF (reference sequence). The length of the CDR3 is 14 residues. The V and J ends lost 5 bases and 5 bases, in that order; junction bases with no gene match: 4. The CDR3 DNA reads TGTGCCACCAGCGCGGACAGGGGTCACAATGAGCAGTTCTTC. It translates to CATSADRGHNEQFF.

The V and J genes are TRBV4-1 and TRBJ1-2; the D is unclear. Germline assignment: CDR1 MGHRA and CDR2 YSYEKL. The CDR3 spans 18 residues. The V end was cut by 0 bases, the J end by 4 bases, with 21 bases between. In DNA form, the CDR3 reads TGCGCCAGCAGCCAAGATCATCTCTCGTACAGCCCCCTCTATGGCTACACCTTC. It yields the protein CASSQDHLSYSPLYGYTF.

The chain joins TRBV7-9 to TRBJ2-3, with a tentative D call TRBD2 (5 bases). Trimming pared 6 bases from V and 5 bases from J, leaving 12 bases between. The CDR3 sequence is 13 residues long. The germline V gene encodes CDR1 SEHNR and CDR2 FQNEAQ (reference sequence). The DNA of the CDR3 is TGTGCCAGCAGTTTAAGCGCGGGAGATACGCAGTATTTT. Translating gives CASSLSAGDTQYF.

This chain joins TRBV29-1 and TRBJ2-2; 10 nucleotides align to TRBD1. With V trimmed by 6 bases and J by 6 bases, 7 bases remained unmatched. Germline CDR1 is SQVTM and CDR2 is ANQGSEA. CDR3 size: 14 residues. CDR3 DNA sequence: TGCAGCGTGGCCGGGACAGGGGTGTCCGGGGAGCTGTTTTTT. Translated, it gives CSVAGTGVSGELFF.

CDR3 loop: CASSGAGNSYEQYF. As DNA, the CDR3 is TGCGCCAGCAGCGGAGCGGGGAATTCATACGAGCAGTACTTC. V is TRBV5-1 and J is TRBJ2-7, with 7 bases identical to TRBD2. Germline CDR1 SGHRS, CDR2 YFSETQ. Losses at the gene ends were 4 bases for V and 4 bases for J; bases not matched to a gene: 8. The CDR3 length is 14 residues. Full variable domain (rest looked up from reference TRBV5-1 and TRBJ2-7): KAGVTQTPRYLIKTRGQQVTLSCSPISGHRSVSWYQQTPGQGLQFLFEYFSETQRNKGNFPGRFSGRQFSNSRSEMNVSTLELGDSALYLCASSGAGNSYEQYFGPGTRLTVT.

The V call is TRBV9, the J call TRBJ2-7; D is ambiguous. The V end lost 0 bases, the J end lost 5 bases, and 12 bases lay between the germline ends. This CDR3 spans 14 amino acids. The V gene's germline CDR1 is SGDLS and CDR2 YYNGEE. The CDR3 sequence: CASSVEGISNEQYF. The CDR3 bases are TGTGCCAGCAGCGTAGAAGGGATCAGCAACGAGCAGTACTTC.

The genes are TRBV15 and TRBJ1-5; D not certain. V gave up 0 bases and J gave up 7 bases, with 13 bases separating them. The CDR3 is 15 residues long. Germline lookup yields CDR1 LNHNV and CDR2 YYDKDF (reference sequence). The CDR3 loop is CATSRDSGVSQPQHF. The CDR3 DNA is TGTGCCACCAGCAGAGATAGTGGCGTAAGCCAGCCCCAGCATTTT. Variable domain in full (rest from reference TRBV15 and TRBJ1-5): DAMVIQNPRYQVTQFGKPVTLSCSQTLNHNVMYWYQQKSSQAPKLLFHYYDKDFNNEADTPDNFQSRRPNTSFCFLDIRSPGLGDTAMYLCATSRDSGVSQPQHFGDGTRLSIL.

About this clone: This specimen includes other DNA sequences encoding the same CDR3. The rearrangement links TRBV5-1 to TRBJ2-1, with 14 bases aligning to TRBD2. CDR1 and CDR2 (germline): SGHRS, YFSETQ. The CDR3 runs 15 residues. The V segment lost 4 bases and the J segment 7 bases; nucleotides outside the gene matches: 4. CDR3 bases: TGCGCCAGCAGCCCCTGGACTAGCGGGGGGAATGAGCAGTTCTTC. Protein sequence: CASSPWTSGGNEQFF.

The chain recombines TRBV21-1 with TRBJ2-7; no check of the table's D call, TRBD1, against the DNA was made. TRBV21-1 is a pseudogene locus. CDR3 length: 15 amino acids. Here the CDR3 reads CASSKEGQGNHEQYF. Written as DNA, the CDR3 is TGTGCCAGCAGCAAGGAGGGACAGGGAAACCACGAGCAGTACTTC.

The chain joins TRBV29-1 to TRBJ2-7; 7 positions match TRBD1. After removal of 6 bases from V and 2 bases from J, the junction contained 10 bases not matched to a gene. This CDR3 spans 14 amino acids. The germline gives CDR1 SQVTM, CDR2 ANQGSEA. The CDR3 loop reads CSVAGGPQTYEQYF. CDR3 sequence (DNA): TGCAGCGTCGCAGGGGGACCGCAGACCTACGAGCAGTACTTC.

The rearrangement uses TRBV7-8 and TRBJ2-1; 9 nucleotides line up with TRBD2. CDR1 is SGHVS, CDR2 FQNEAQ, per germline. V shed 5 bases, J shed 5 bases, and the junction held 10 bases outside the gene matches. The CDR3 is 16 residues long. The CDR3 region is CASSHLAGDFDNEQFF. The CDR3 region has the DNA TGTGCCAGCAGCCATTTAGCGGGAGATTTCGACAATGAGCAGTTCTTC.

In the case of this clone: This specimen includes other DNA sequences encoding the same CDR3. J is TRBJ2-1 and V is TRBV5-1; weak D call: TRBD2 (5 bases). Per germline, CDR1 SGHRS and CDR2 YFSETQ. The CDR3 covers 13 residues. Trimming pared 0 bases from V and 7 bases from J, leaving 8 bases between. As DNA, the CDR3 is TGCGCCAGCAGCTTGGGGACTGATAATGAGCAGTTCTTC. Encoded protein: CASSLGTDNEQFF.

The chain links TRBV5-1 to TRBJ2-7; no reliable D call. The CDR3 consists of 13 residues. V lost 1 base and J lost 2, with 7 bases in between. Germline lookup yields CDR1 SGHRS and CDR2 YFSETQ. The CDR3 DNA reads as TGCGCCAGCAGCTTGTATACCGCCTACGAGCAGTACTTC. Amino acids: CASSLYTAYEQYF.

The V gene is TRBV5-3, the J gene TRBJ2-5, with D uncertain. TRBV5-3 is marked as an open reading frame, function uncertain. The CDR3 runs 13 residues. Trimming shortened V by 1 base and J by 5 bases, and 9 bases separated the two germline ends. CDR3 protein: CARSLKPRETQYF. In DNA form, the CDR3 reads TGTGCCAGAAGCTTGAAACCGAGGGAGACCCAGTACTTC.

The rearrangement links TRBV7-2 to TRBJ1-4, with 11 bases that match TRBD1. The ends lost 1 base at V and 11 bases at J; junction bases unmatched: 12. Per the germline V gene, CDR1 is SGHTA and CDR2 is FQGNSA. The CDR3 covers 17 residues. The CDR3 sequence is CASSLGGQGAMMGKLFF. DNA of the CDR3: TGTGCCAGCAGCTTAGGAGGACAGGGGGCGATGATGGGGAAACTGTTTTTT.

This sequence joins TRBV5-4 and TRBJ2-1; a weak D match, TRBD2 (5 bases). CDR3 size: 12 residues. V was clipped by 5 bases and J by 5 bases, with 8 bases between them. The germline CDR1 and CDR2 sequences are SGHNT and YYREEE (reference sequence). CDR3 coding DNA: TGTGCCAGCAGATACGGGAACAATGAGCAGTTCTTC. Its protein is CASRYGNNEQFF. Variable domain in full (rest from reference TRBV5-4 and TRBJ2-1): ETGVTQSPTHLIKTRGQQVTLRCSSQSGHNTVSWYQQALGQGPQFIFQYYREEENGRGNFPPRFSGLQFPNYSSELNVNALELDDSALYLCASRYGNNEQFFGPGTRLTVL.

The rearrangement uses TRBV4-2 and TRBJ1-3; D unclear. This CDR3 region has 15 residues. The germline V and J ends were trimmed by 0 bases and 4 bases, with 10 bases remaining between them. Germline V gene data show CDR1 as LGHNA and CDR2 as YNFKEQ. The CDR3 loop reads CASSQDELSGNTIYF. Written as DNA, the CDR3 is TGTGCCAGCAGCCAAGATGAATTAAGCGGAAACACCATATATTTT.

V is TRBV19 and J is TRBJ1-5, with D unresolved. V dropped 5 bases and J dropped 4 bases, with 9 bases sitting between them. CDR3 length: 13 residues. The germline V gene encodes CDR1 LNHDA and CDR2 SQIVND (reference sequence). The CDR3 bases are TGTGCCAGTAGTCCTGGGGTTAATCAGCCCCAGCATTTT. It translates to CASSPGVNQPQHF.

In the case of this clone: The junction departs from germline at one end; a sequencing error may be responsible. V gene TRBV4-3 combines with J gene TRBJ2-2; no clear D gene. The CDR3 spans 15 residues. Germline loops: CDR1 LGHNA, CDR2 YSLEER. CDR3 in DNA: TGCGCCAGCAGTCAAGAGTTAGAGAACACCGGGGAGCTGTTTTTT. This codes for CASSQELENTGELFF.

As regards this clone: The junction departs from the called germline gene at one end, perhaps through a read error. The V and J genes are TRBV2 and TRBJ2-3; 7 bases are shared with TRBD2. Germline values: CDR1 SNHLY, CDR2 FYNNEI. There are 15 residues in the CDR3. The CDR3 loop is CATSDAGEDTDTQYF. CDR3 bases: TGTGCCACCAGTGACGCGGGAGAAGACACAGATACGCAGTATTTT.

This chain joins TRBV7-9 and TRBJ2-5; the D call may be TRBD1 or TRBD2 (5 bases each). Per the germline V gene, CDR1 is SEHNR and CDR2 is FQNEAQ (reference sequence). V shed 5 bases and J shed 0 bases, with 13 bases lying between them. The CDR3 is 15 amino acids. The CDR3 here is CASSPQDLNQETQYF. For the CDR3, the DNA is TGTGCCAGCAGCCCACAGGACTTGAACCAAGAGACCCAGTACTTC.

The rearrangement joins TRBV19 to TRBJ1-5; D not certain. With 0 bases removed from V and 7 bases from J, the gap between germline ends came to 10 bases. The germline CDR1 and CDR2 sequences are LNHDA and SQIVND (reference sequence). The CDR3 has 14 residues. Here the CDR3 DNA reads TGTGCCAGTAGTATAGATAGGGATGGGCAGCCCCAGCATTTT. This gives the protein CASSIDRDGQPQHF.